Below, 21 T cell receptor beta chains from the same sample are listed, as sequenced in a study of blood T cell repertoires in COVID-19. Measured with immunoSEQ multiplex PCR; TCRdb has only the in-frame clones, and not every one. This table holds 120,000 or so clones, more than 90% found once. The sequenced sample consisted of peripheral blood. The receptors were gathered from a man aged 45 to 65 with active COVID-19.

CDR3 coding DNA: TGTGCCTGGAGTCTCGACAGGGGGCGGTCACCCCTCCACTTT. Protein: CAWSLDRGRSPLHF. The chain recombines TRBV30 with TRBJ1-6; TRBD1 agrees at 10 bases. The CDR3 spans 14 residues. V lost 2 bases to trimming and J lost 10 bases; unmatched junction nucleotides: 5. Per germline, CDR1 GTSNPN and CDR2 SVGIG (reference sequence).

The gene calls are TRBV2 and TRBJ2-3, with 8 bases matching TRBD2. The CDR3 extends over 15 amino acids. Germline V lookup: CDR1 SNHLY, CDR2 FYNNEI. V was clipped by 6 bases and J by 6 bases; unmatched bases: 11. CDR3 in amino acids: CASRGVTGGSDTQYF. CDR3 sequence (DNA): TGTGCCAGCAGAGGTGTAACGGGGGGGTCTGATACGCAGTATTTT.

This chain connects TRBV29-1 to TRBJ2-2; tentative D call: TRBD1 (5 bases). V dropped 7 bases and J dropped 2 bases, with 11 bases sitting between them. CDR3 length equals 13 residues. The germline CDR1 and CDR2 sequences are SQVTM and ANQGSEA. The DNA for the CDR3 is TGCAGCGCCCGGACACAAAACACCGGGGAGCTGTTTTTT. It encodes CSARTQNTGELFF.

This chain links TRBV29-1 with TRBJ2-2; 10 bases fit TRBD1. Germline CDR1 and CDR2: SQVTM and ANQGSEA. This CDR3 comprises 14 residues. The junction had 3 bases not matched to a gene; V was cut back by 3 bases and J by 5 bases. The CDR3 is CSVEDRGGTGELFF. The CDR3 DNA is TGCAGCGTTGAGGACAGGGGGGGTACCGGGGAGCTGTTTTTT.

This chain links TRBV9 with TRBJ1-6; 7 bases agree with TRBD1. There are 13 residues in the CDR3. CDR1 and CDR2 (germline): SGDLS, YYNGEE. V lost 2 bases to trimming and J lost 7 bases; unmatched junction nucleotides: 0. CDR3 protein: CASSVTGNSPLHF. The CDR3 nucleotides are TGTGCCAGCAGCGTGACAGGGAATTCACCCCTCCACTTT.

The V gene is TRBV7-2, the J gene TRBJ2-3; D is perhaps TRBD2 (5 bases). The germline CDR1 and CDR2 sequences are SGHTA and FQGNSA. The CDR3 is 14 amino acids. Trimming stripped 5 bases from V and 2 bases from J, with 11 bases between. The CDR3 nucleotides are TGTGCCAGCAGCGTTTGGACTTCCACAGATACGCAGTATTTT. Translation: CASSVWTSTDTQYF.

The chain joins TRBV7-9 to TRBJ2-1, with 7 nucleotides matching TRBD1. Trimming cost V 7 bases and J 6 bases; bases outside gene matches: 9. In germline, CDR1 is SEHNR, CDR2 FQNEAQ (reference sequence). CDR3 size: 14 residues. CDR3 in DNA: TGTGCCAGCAACATTGACAGGGCAGGCAATGAGCAGTTCTTC. It translates to CASNIDRAGNEQFF.

This sequence joins TRBV3-1 (or the pseudogene TRBV3-2) and TRBJ2-7; 8 bases align to TRBD2. CDR1 is LGHDT and CDR2 is YNNKEL in the germline V gene (reference sequence). The CDR3 covers 15 residues. J lost 0 bases, V lost 3 bases, and 4 bases had no gene match. The CDR3 is CASSHGGAHSYEQYF. The CDR3 DNA reads as TGTGCCAGCAGCCACGGGGGGGCGCACTCCTACGAGCAGTACTTC.

The chain combines TRBV27 with TRBJ1-4; 10 bases align to TRBD1. With V trimmed by 5 bases and J by 3 bases, 12 bases remained unmatched. CDR1 and CDR2 (germline): MNHEY, SMNVEV (reference sequence). The CDR3 covers 18 residues. In nucleotides, the CDR3 is TGTGCCAGCAGTGGAACGACAGGGGGCGCTTTGGCTAATGAAAAACTGTTTTTT. Translated: CASSGTTGGALANEKLFF.

The chain uses TRBV5-6 and TRBJ1-1; TRBD1 is a possible D gene (5 bases). The V gene lost 0 bases and the J gene lost 6 bases, with 18 bases spanning the gap. Looked up from germline, CDR1 is SGHDT and CDR2 is YYEEEE. This CDR3 has 16 amino acids. The CDR3 DNA reads as TGTGCCAGCAGCTTGGAGATACGGGGGGAGGTCTCTGAAGCTTTCTTT. Translated, it gives CASSLEIRGEVSEAFF.

J is TRBJ1-2 and V is TRBV28; no clear D. The germline CDR1 and CDR2 sequences are MDHEN and SYDVKM. The V gene lost 5 bases and the J gene lost 0 bases, with 10 bases spanning the gap. This CDR3 spans 14 amino acids. The CDR3 nucleotides read TGTGCCAGCAGTCGGGAGACTACTAACTATGGCTACACCTTC. Protein product: CASSRETTNYGYTF.

Here the CDR3 reads CASSLSSETQYF. Written as DNA, the CDR3 is TGTGCCAGCAGCTTATCCTCGGAGACCCAGTACTTC. The V and J genes are TRBV7-8 and TRBJ2-5; D ambiguous. Germline-derived CDR1 and CDR2 are SGHVS and FQNEAQ. The germline V and J ends were trimmed by 2 bases and 5 bases, with 6 bases remaining between them. CDR3 length: 12 residues.

The chain carries TRBV13 and TRBJ2-1, with 7 bases aligning to TRBD2. The CDR3 covers 15 residues. In germline, CDR1 is PRHDT, CDR2 FYEKMQ (reference sequence). J was trimmed by 4 bases and V by 8 bases; bases with no gene match: 11. The CDR3, as DNA: TGTGCCAGCGTCTCCCGGGACTATCCGTACAATGAGCAGTTCTTC. Its translation is CASVSRDYPYNEQFF.

V and J are TRBV7-2 and TRBJ2-3, with TRBD2 matching over 9 bases. Trimming cost V 5 bases and J 1 base; bases outside gene matches: 13. Germline V gives CDR1 SGHTA, CDR2 FQGNSA. CDR3 size: 18 residues. CDR3 amino acids: CASSQQRAGGSRTDTQYF. The CDR3 DNA reads TGTGCCAGCAGCCAACAGAGGGCGGGAGGGAGCCGCACAGATACGCAGTATTTT. Filled out from reference TRBV7-2 and TRBJ2-3, the complete variable domain reads GAGVSQSPSNKVTEKGKDVELRCDPISGHTALYWYRQSLGQGLEFLIYFQGNSAPDKSGLPSDRFSAERTGGSVSTLTIQRTQQEDSAVYLCASSQQRAGGSRTDTQYFGPGTRLTVL.

J is TRBJ2-7 and V is TRBV18, with 9 bases matching TRBD1. Per germline, CDR1 KGHSH and CDR2 LQKENI. With 5 bases clipped from V and 4 bases from J, the junction kept 9 bases outside the gene matches. The CDR3 is 15 residues long. This CDR3 reads CASSFRQGEKYEQYF. The DNA for the CDR3 is TGTGCCAGCTCATTCCGACAGGGGGAAAAGTACGAGCAGTACTTC.

In nucleotides, the CDR3 is TGCGCCAGCAGCCTAGGACTCGATTCACCCCTCCACTTT. As protein: CASSLGLDSPLHF. The rearrangement uses TRBV5-1 and TRBJ1-6; D ambiguous. Between the trimmed V and J ends, which lost 4 bases and 8 bases, there was a span of 10 bases. The CDR3 consists of 13 residues. The germline CDR1 and CDR2 sequences are SGHRS and YFSETQ. Supplemented by reference TRBV5-1 and TRBJ1-6, the full variable domain reads KAGVTQTPRYLIKTRGQQVTLSCSPISGHRSVSWYQQTPGQGLQFLFEYFSETQRNKGNFPGRFSGRQFSNSRSEMNVSTLELGDSALYLCASSLGLDSPLHFGNGTRLTVT.

This sequence joins TRBV6-5 and TRBJ2-3, with 8 nucleotides matching TRBD1. V lost 8 bases and J lost 6; bases outside the gene matches: 1. The CDR3 is made up of 11 amino acids. The germline gives CDR1 MNHEY, CDR2 SVGAGI. The CDR3 bases are TGTGCCAGCGGGACAGGCGATACGCAGTATTTT. Its translation is CASGTGDTQYF.

This sequence joins TRBV29-1 and TRBJ2-3; 7 bases agree with TRBD2. After removal of 3 bases from V and 5 bases from J, the junction contained 5 bases not matched to a gene. Germline V gene data show CDR1 as SQVTM and CDR2 as ANQGSEA. The length of the CDR3 is 13 residues. The CDR3 coding sequence is TGCAGCGTTGACCGCGGGAGAGGAGATACGCAGTATTTT. Translation gives CSVDRGRGDTQYF.

The V gene is TRBV11-3, the J gene TRBJ2-1; 10 nucleotides agree with TRBD2. J gave up 5 bases and V 3 bases, and 7 bases lay outside the gene matches. This CDR3 is 16 amino acids long. The germline CDR1 and CDR2 sequences are SGHNT and YENEEA. The CDR3: CASSFPVGLADNEQFF. For the CDR3, the DNA is TGTGCCAGCAGCTTCCCCGTCGGACTAGCGGACAATGAGCAGTTCTTC.

The rearrangement uses TRBV11-3 and TRBJ2-1; possible D gene TRBD2, 5 bases. The V and J ends lost 1 base and 7 bases respectively, with 11 bases between them. Germline CDR1 reads SGHNT; CDR2 reads YENEEA. CDR3 length: 14 amino acids. The CDR3 protein is CASSLAASGNEQFF. In DNA, the CDR3 is TGTGCCAGCAGCTTAGCAGCTTCGGGGAATGAGCAGTTCTTC.

This clone was recorded a few times. The V and J genes are TRBV4-2 and TRBJ1-5; 9 positions match TRBD1. The J segment lost 3 bases and the V segment lost 1 base, leaving 4 bases of the junction unmatched. This CDR3 region has 16 residues. CDR1 is LGHNA and CDR2 is YNFKEQ in the germline V gene. Here the CDR3 DNA reads TGTGCCAGCAGCCAAGGTGGGACAGGGTTCAATCAGCCCCAGCATTTT. Its translation is CASSQGGTGFNQPQHF.